This T cell receptor (beta chain) was recovered during a study of shared clonotypes between healthy human individuals. The germline V gene encodes CDR1 MNHEY and CDR2 SVGAGI. After removal of 6 bases from V and 0 bases from J, the junction contained 6 bases not matched to a gene. This CDR3 spans 15 amino acids. The input for sorted-subset replicate PCRs was approximately 200 ng DNA, 30,000 or so T cell genomes. Original methodology: Junction-only sequences without quality scores came from ImmunoSEQ, so filtering differed. The data were produced by immunoSEQ multiplex PCR, yet TCRdb's version contains in-frame clones alone and is incomplete. Clonal size and the V and J genes are those of that table, whereas D and trimming came from the DNA. The sample consists of under 1,900,000 clones, less than 99% of them appearing once.

The gene calls are TRBV6-5 and TRBJ2-3, with 7 bases identical to TRBD1. Sequencing input: naive CD4+ T cells sorted from blood. Subset noted: CD45RA+ positively selected. This sequence originates from a man aged 30 to 39 in good health. The CDR3 DNA reads as TGTGCCAGCAGGGCGGACAGGTTGAGCACAGATACGCAGTATTTT. Amino acid sequence: CASRADRLSTDTQYF.